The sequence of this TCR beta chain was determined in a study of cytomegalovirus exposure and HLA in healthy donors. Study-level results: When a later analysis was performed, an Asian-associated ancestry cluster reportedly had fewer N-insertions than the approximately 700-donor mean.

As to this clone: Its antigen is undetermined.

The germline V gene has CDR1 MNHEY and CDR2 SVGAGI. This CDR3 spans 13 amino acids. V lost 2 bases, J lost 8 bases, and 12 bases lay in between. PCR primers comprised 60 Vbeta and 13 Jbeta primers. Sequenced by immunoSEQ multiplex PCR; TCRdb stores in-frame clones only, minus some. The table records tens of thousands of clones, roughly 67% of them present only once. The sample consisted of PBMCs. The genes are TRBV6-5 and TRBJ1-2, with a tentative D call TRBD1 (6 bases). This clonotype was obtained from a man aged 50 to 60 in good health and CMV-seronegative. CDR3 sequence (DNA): TGTGCCAGCAGTTACCAGGGGCGGAGGGGCTACACCTTC. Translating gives CASSYQGRRGYTF.